The clone carrying this T cell receptor (beta chain) showed up just a few times. The antigen is undetermined. At one end the junction does not follow the germline gene, possibly because of a read error. The CDR3 loop spans 12 amino acids. TCRdb re-called the 5' RACE reads with MiXCR, one entry per CDR3 protein. The data hold about 440,000 distinct CDR3 sequences, with 15% to 20% observed a single time. The data are from a study of T-cell memory formation after mild COVID-19. Study as a whole: TCR clusters were mostly confined to one donor each.

Study observations and caveats: Cross-reactive memory apparently joined, as some responding clones appeared in pre-infection memory. CD4/CD8 balance characterized clones contracting day 15 to 85, and CD4+ skew characterized later expanders. CD4+ contracting clones were found mainly in CM and EM, and CD8+ ones in EMRA.

V and J are TRBV12-3 or TRBV12-4 and TRBJ2-7, with no clear D. The sequencing input was PBMCs or a T cell subset sorted from them (not recorded which). The receptor's source is an adult woman who had mild COVID-19 (a few samples of this study predate the infection). Cell type and time point are not known. The CDR3 here is CASSSPPVRPSF. Here the CDR3 DNA reads TGTGCCAGCAGTTCCCCTCCCGTAAGACCCTCCTTC.